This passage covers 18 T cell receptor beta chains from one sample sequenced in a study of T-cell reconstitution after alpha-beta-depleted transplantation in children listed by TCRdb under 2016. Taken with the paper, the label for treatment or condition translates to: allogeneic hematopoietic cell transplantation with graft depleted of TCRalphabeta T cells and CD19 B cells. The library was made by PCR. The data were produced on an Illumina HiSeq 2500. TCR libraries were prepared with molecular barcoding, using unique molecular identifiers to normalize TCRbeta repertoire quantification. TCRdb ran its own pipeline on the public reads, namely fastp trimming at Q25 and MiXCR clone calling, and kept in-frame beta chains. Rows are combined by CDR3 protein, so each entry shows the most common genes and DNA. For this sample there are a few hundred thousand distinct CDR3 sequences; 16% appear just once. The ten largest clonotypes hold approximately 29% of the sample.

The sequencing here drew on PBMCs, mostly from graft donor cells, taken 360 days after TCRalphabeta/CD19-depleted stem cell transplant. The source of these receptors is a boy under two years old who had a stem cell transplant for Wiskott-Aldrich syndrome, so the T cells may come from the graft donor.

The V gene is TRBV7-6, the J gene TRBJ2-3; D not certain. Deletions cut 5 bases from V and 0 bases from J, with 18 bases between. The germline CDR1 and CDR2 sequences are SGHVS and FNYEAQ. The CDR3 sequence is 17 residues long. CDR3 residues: CASSPHILHVSTDTQYF. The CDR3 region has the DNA TGTGCCAGCAGCCCCCACATTCTCCACGTCAGCACAGATACGCAGTATTTT.

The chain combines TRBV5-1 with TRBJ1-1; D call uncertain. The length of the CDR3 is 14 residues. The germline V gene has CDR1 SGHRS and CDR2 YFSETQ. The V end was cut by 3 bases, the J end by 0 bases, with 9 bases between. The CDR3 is CASSWHPMNTEAFF. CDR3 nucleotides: TGCGCCAGCAGCTGGCATCCCATGAACACTGAAGCTTTCTTT.

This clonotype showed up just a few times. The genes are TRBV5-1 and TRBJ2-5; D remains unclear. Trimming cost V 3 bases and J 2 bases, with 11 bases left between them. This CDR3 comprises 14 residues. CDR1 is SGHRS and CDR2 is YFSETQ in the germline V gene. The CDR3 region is CASSSLGIQETQYF. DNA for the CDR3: TGCGCCAGCAGCTCGCTAGGAATACAAGAGACCCAGTACTTC.

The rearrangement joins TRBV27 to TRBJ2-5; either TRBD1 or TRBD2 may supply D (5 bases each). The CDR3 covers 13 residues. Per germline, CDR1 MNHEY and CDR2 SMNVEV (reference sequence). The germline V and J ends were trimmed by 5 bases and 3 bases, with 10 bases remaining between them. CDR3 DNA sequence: TGTGCCAGCAGTCGGGGACGAAAAGAGACCCAGTACTTC. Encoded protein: CASSRGRKETQYF.

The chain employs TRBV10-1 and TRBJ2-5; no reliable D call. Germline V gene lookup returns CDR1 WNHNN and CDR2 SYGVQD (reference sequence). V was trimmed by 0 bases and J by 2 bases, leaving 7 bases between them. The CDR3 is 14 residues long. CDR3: CASSESPEQETQYF. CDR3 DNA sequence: TGCGCCAGCAGTGAGTCCCCAGAACAAGAGACCCAGTACTTC.

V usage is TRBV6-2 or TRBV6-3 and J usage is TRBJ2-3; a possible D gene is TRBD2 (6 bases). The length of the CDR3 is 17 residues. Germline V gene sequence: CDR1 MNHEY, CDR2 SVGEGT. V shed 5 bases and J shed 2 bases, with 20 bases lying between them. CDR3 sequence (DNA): TGTGCCAGCAGTCCTATGACTAGAGGGAGGCACACAGATACGCAGTATTTT. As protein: CASSPMTRGRHTDTQYF.

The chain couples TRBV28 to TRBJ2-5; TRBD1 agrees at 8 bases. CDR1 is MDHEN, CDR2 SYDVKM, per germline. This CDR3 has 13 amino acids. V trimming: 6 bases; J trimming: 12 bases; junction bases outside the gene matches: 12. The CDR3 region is CASSSPGTGPKYF. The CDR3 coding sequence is TGTGCCAGCAGCAGTCCCGGGACAGGTCCGAAGTACTTC.

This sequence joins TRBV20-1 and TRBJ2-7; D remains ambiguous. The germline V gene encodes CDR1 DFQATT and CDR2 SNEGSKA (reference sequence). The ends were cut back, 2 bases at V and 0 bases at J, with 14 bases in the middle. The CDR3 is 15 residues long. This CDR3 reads CSARRAASPSYEQYF. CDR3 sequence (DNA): TGCAGTGCTAGACGGGCGGCCAGCCCCTCCTACGAGCAGTACTTC.

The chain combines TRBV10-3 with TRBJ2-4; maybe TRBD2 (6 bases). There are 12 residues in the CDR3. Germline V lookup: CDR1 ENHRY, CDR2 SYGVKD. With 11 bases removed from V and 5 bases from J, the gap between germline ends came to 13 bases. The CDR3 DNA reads TGTGCCGCAGCGGGCAAGGAAAACATTCAGTACTTC. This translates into CAAAGKENIQYF.

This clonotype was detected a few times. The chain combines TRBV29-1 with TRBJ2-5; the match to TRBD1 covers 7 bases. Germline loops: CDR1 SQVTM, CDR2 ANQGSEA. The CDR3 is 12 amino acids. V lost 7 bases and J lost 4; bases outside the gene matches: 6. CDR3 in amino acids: CSASTGRETQYF. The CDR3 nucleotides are TGCAGCGCCTCGACAGGGCGAGAGACCCAGTACTTC. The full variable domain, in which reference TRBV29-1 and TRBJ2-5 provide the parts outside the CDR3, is SAVISQKPSRDICQRGTSLTIQCQVDSQVTMMFWYRQQPGQSLTLIATANQGSEATYESGFVIDKFPISRPNLTFSTLTVSNMSPEDSSIYLCSASTGRETQYFGPGTRLLVL.

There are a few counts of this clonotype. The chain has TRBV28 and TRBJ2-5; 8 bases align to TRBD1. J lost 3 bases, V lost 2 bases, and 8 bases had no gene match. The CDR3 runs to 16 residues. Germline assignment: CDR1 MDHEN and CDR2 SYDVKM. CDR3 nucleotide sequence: TGTGCCAGCAGTTTAGCCGGGACAGGTACTGAAGAGACCCAGTACTTC. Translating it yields CASSLAGTGTEETQYF.

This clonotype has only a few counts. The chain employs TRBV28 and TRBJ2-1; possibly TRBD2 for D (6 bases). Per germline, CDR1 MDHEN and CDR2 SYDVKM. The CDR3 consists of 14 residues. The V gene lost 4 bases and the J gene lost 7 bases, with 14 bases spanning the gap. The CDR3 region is CASSSGGPRNEQFF. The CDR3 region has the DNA TGTGCCAGCAGTTCCGGAGGGCCGAGGAATGAGCAGTTCTTC. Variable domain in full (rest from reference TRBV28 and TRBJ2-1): DVKVTQSSRYLVKRTGEKVFLECVQDMDHENMFWYRQDPGLGLRLIYFSYDVKMKEKGDIPEGYSVSREKKERFSLILESASTNQTSMYLCASSSGGPRNEQFFGPGTRLTVL.

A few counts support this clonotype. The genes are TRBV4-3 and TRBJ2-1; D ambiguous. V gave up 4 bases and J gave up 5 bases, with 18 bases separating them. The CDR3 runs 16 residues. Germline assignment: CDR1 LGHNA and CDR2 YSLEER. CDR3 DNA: TGCGCCAGCAGCCTTTCCTCTAGGCCCCCAAACAATGAGCAGTTCTTC. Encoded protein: CASSLSSRPPNNEQFF.

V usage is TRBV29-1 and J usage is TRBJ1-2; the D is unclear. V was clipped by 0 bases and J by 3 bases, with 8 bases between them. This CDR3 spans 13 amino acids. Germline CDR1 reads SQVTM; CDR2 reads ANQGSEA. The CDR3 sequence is CSVEEISYYGYTF. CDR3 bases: TGCAGCGTTGAAGAAATATCGTACTATGGCTACACCTTC.

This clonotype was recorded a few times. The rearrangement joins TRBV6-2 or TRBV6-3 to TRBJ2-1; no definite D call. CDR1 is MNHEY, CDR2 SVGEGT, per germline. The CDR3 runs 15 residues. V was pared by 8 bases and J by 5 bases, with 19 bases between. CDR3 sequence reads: CASSSSTLWDNEQFF. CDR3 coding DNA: TGTGCCAGCTCTAGTTCTACGTTGTGGGACAATGAGCAGTTCTTC.

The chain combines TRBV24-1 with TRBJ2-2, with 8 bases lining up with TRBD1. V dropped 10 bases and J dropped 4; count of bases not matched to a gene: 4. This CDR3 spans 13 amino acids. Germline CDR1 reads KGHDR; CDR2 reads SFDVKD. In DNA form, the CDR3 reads TGTGCCACGGGACAGGACCCCACCGGGGAGCTGTTTTTT. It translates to CATGQDPTGELFF.

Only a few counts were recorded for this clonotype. CDR3 in amino acids: CSVEDPSEKLFF. The CDR3 DNA sequence: TGCAGCGTTGAAGATCCCAGTGAAAAACTGTTTTTT. V gene TRBV29-1 combines with J gene TRBJ1-4, with unresolved D. The CDR3 is 12 residues long. Trimming left V 0 bases short and J 7 bases short, with 6 bases between. CDR1 SQVTM and CDR2 ANQGSEA come from the germline V gene.

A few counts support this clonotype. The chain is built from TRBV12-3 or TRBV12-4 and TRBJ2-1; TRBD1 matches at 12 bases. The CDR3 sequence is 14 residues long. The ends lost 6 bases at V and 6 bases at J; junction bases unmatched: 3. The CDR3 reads CASRGDRGRNEQFF. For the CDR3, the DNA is TGTGCCAGCAGGGGGGACAGGGGGCGCAATGAGCAGTTCTTC.